This is a list of T cell receptor beta chains from one sample in a study of cytomegalovirus exposure and HLA in healthy donors. Generated by immunoSEQ multiplex PCR, the TCRdb table keeps only in-frame clones and is missing some. Counted here are 80,000 to 95,000 clones, roughly 80% occurring once; the ten biggest clones make up around 15%. Sequenced input: PBMCs. The receptors derive from a middle-aged woman in good health and CMV-seropositive. Each CDR3 is given with its conserved first and last residue. Each record gives: D gene, V gene, clone size, J gene, CDR3 protein, CDR3 DNA. A D gene is named only where the DNA matches it firmly. Expanded clones are given a class, and other clones once, few, many or no size at all.

>.|TRBV18|.|TRBJ1-5
CASSPGRNQPQHF
TGTGCCAGCTCACCAGGCCGAAATCAGCCCCAGCATTTT
>.|TRBV5-8|few|TRBJ2-1
CASSLFSQGPNEQFF
TGTGCCAGCAGCTTGTTCTCTCAGGGCCCCAATGAGCAGTTCTTC
>.|TRBV10-3|.|TRBJ2-5
CAISVVRTETQYF
TGTGCCATCAGTGTAGTACGTACGGAGACCCAGTACTTC
>TRBD2|TRBV14|.|TRBJ2-7
CASSQRASGNYEQYF
TGTGCCAGCAGCCAGCGGGCTAGCGGGAACTACGAGCAGTACTTC
>.|TRBV7-2|.|TRBJ2-3
CASSFRLESTDTQYF
TGTGCCAGCAGCTTCCGGTTAGAGAGCACAGATACGCAGTATTTT
>.|TRBV18|.|TRBJ2-5
CASSPGTQQETQYF
TGTGCCAGCTCACCAGGGACTCAACAAGAGACCCAGTACTTC
>TRBD1|TRBV30|.|TRBJ2-7
CAWSVQGGSYEQYF
TGTGCCTGGAGTGTACAGGGGGGTTCCTACGAGCAGTACTTC
>TRBD1|TRBV29-1|few|TRBJ1-1
CSVGQGANTEAFF
TGCAGCGTCGGACAGGGGGCGAACACTGAAGCTTTCTTT
>TRBD1|TRBV28|.|TRBJ1-1
CASSSAGGVAEAFF
TGTGCCAGCAGTTCCGCAGGGGGCGTGGCTGAAGCTTTCTTT
>.|TRBV18|.|TRBJ1-1
CASSPRGSEAFF
TGTGCCAGCTCACCAAGGGGTAGTGAAGCTTTCTTT
>.|TRBV30|.|TRBJ1-6
CAWTRRSSGYGSYNSPLHF
TGTGCCTGGACCCGAAGGAGCAGTGGGTACGGCTCCTATAATTCACCCCTCCACTTT
>TRBD1|TRBV15|.|TRBJ1-2
CATSQGASYGYTF
TGTGCCACCAGCCAGGGGGCGTCTTATGGCTACACCTTC
>.|TRBV5-1|once|TRBJ1-1
CASSMNTEAFF
TGCGCCAGCAGTATGAACACTGAAGCTTTCTTT
>TRBD1|TRBV15|.|TRBJ1-4
CATSIPGQANEKLFF
TGTGCCACCAGCATTCCGGGACAGGCTAATGAAAAACTGTTTTTT
>.|TRBV21-1|few|TRBJ2-6
CASRLYRVDSSGANVLTF
TGTGCCAGCAGGTTGTACAGGGTGGACAGCTCTGGGGCCAACGTCCTGACTTTC
>.|TRBV19|.|TRBJ1-1
CASSPQGYENTEAFF
TGTGCCAGTAGCCCTCAGGGGTACGAGAACACTGAAGCTTTCTTT
>TRBD1|TRBV9|once|TRBJ1-6
CASSLGTGGGSPLHF
TGTGCCAGCAGCCTCGGGACAGGGGGTGGCTCACCCCTCCACTTT
>.|TRBV15|.|TRBJ1-5
CATSRDEELPQHF
TGTGCCACCAGCAGAGATGAAGAGCTGCCCCAGCATTTT
>TRBD1|TRBV5-1|.|TRBJ2-5
CASSLTGGETQYF
TGCGCCAGCAGCCTGACAGGGGGGGAGACCCAGTACTTC
>TRBD1|TRBV30|.|TRBJ2-6
CAWTSDRTSGANVLTF
TGTGCCTGGACTTCGGACAGGACTTCTGGGGCCAACGTCCTGACTTTC
>.|TRBV18|.|TRBJ2-2
CASLSSRSTGELFF
TGTGCCAGCCTATCTTCGAGGAGCACCGGGGAGCTGTTTTTT
>.|TRBV7-3|.|TRBJ2-2
CASSLYGGGELFF
TGTGCCAGCAGCTTATATGGCGGCGGGGAGCTGTTTTTT
>.|TRBV6-1|.|TRBJ1-2
CASSETHSNYGYTF
TGTGCCAGCAGTGAAACTCATTCAAACTATGGCTACACCTTC
>TRBD1|TRBV27|.|TRBJ2-7
CARGGSRDEQYF
TGTGCCAGAGGGGGCAGTCGCGACGAGCAGTACTTC
>TRBD1|TRBV4-3|.|TRBJ2-1
CASSQPPDRVGYNEQFF
TGCGCCAGCAGCCAACCCCCCGACAGGGTAGGGTACAATGAGCAGTTCTTC
>.|TRBV9|.|TRBJ1-3
CASSVTQGYSGNTIYF
TGTGCCAGCAGCGTTACCCAGGGCTACTCTGGAAACACCATATATTTT
>.|TRBV14|.|TRBJ2-1
CASSQHYSGYNEQFF
TGTGCCAGCAGCCAACACTACAGCGGCTACAATGAGCAGTTCTTC